One sample yielded the 4 T cell receptor beta chains listed below, sequenced in a study of a mutant IDH1 vaccine in newly diagnosed glioma. Time point meaning: baseline, week 1 (first vaccination visit). The treatment denotes: pre-vaccination baseline after standard-of-care therapy. Sequencing was performed with immunoSEQ multiplex PCR; in TCRdb, only in-frame clones are kept and a portion is missing. Of 45,000 to 70,000 clones listed, 75% to 95% are singletons. This sample comprised PBMCs, obtained from a glioma patient treated with radiotherapy, temozolomide or both. The origin of the receptors is a middle-aged man with glioma.

The chain combines TRBV5-1 with TRBJ2-7; 9 positions match TRBD2. This CDR3 comprises 17 residues. Germline values: CDR1 SGHRS, CDR2 YFSETQ. V dropped 0 bases and J dropped 2; count of bases not matched to a gene: 9. CDR3 protein: CASSLVGSGSVTYEQYF. In DNA form, the CDR3 reads TGCGCCAGCAGCTTGGTTGGTAGCGGGAGTGTGACCTACGAGCAGTACTTC.

The rearrangement uses TRBV11-1 and TRBJ1-2, with D hard to call. The CDR3 runs to 13 residues. The V end was cut by 0 bases, the J end by 2 bases, with 4 bases between. The germline gives CDR1 SGHAT, CDR2 FQDESV (reference sequence). Here the CDR3 reads CASSLAENYGYTF. Written as DNA, the CDR3 is TGTGCCAGCAGCTTAGCAGAGAACTATGGCTACACCTTC.

This chain uses TRBV7-3 with TRBJ1-1; no clear D gene. Germline V CDR1 and CDR2: SGHTA, FQGTGA. Between the trimmed V and J ends, which lost 5 bases and 1 base, there was a span of 5 bases. The CDR3 consists of 12 residues. The CDR3 DNA is TGTGCCAGCAGCACCCAGAACACTGAAGCTTTCTTT. The encoded protein is CASSTQNTEAFF. The full variable domain, completed using reference TRBV7-3 and TRBJ1-1, is GAGVSQTPSNKVTEKGKYVELRCDPISGHTALYWYRQSLGQGPEFLIYFQGTGAADDSGLPNDRFFAVRPEGSVSTLKIQRTERGDSAVYLCASSTQNTEAFFGQGTRLTVV.

The chain employs TRBV7-9 and TRBJ1-5; TRBD1 matches 9 bases. V gave up 1 base and J gave up 6 bases; unmatched junction bases: 1. The CDR3 loop spans 14 amino acids. Germline V gene data show CDR1 as SEHNR and CDR2 as FQNEAQ (reference sequence). The CDR3 sequence is CASSLGQGGQPQHF. The CDR3 DNA reads as TGTGCCAGCAGCTTAGGACAGGGGGGTCAGCCCCAGCATTTT.